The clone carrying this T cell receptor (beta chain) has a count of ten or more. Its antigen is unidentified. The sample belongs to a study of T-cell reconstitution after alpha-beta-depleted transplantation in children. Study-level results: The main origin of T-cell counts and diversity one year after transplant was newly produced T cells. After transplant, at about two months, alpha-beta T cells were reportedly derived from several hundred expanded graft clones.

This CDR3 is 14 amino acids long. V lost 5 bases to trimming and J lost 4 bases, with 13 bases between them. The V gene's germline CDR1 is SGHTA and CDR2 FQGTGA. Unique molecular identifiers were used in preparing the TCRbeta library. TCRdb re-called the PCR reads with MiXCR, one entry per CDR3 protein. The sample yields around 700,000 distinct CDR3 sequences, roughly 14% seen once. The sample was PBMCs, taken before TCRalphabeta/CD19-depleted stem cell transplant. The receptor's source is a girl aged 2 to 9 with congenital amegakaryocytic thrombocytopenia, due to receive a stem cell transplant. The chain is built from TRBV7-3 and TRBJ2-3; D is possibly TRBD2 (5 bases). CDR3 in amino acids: CASSEGSRADTQYF. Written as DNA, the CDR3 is TGTGCCAGCAGCGAAGGGAGTAGGGCAGATACGCAGTATTTT.